This T cell receptor (beta chain) is from a study of T cell repertoires in cytomegalovirus infection. The wider study: Carrying CMV and the relevant HLA type showed in public TCR beta signatures. Study-level points and caveats: Pooled public TCR beta family frequency picked out CMV carriers with the relevant HLA. Within the response measured ex vivo, HLA-C-restricted CMV-specific TCR beta clonotypes were dominant.

CDR1 SGHTA and CDR2 FQGNSA come from the germline V gene. The CDR3 extends over 13 amino acids. Trimming pared 4 bases from V and 8 bases from J, leaving 11 bases between. Remarks on this clonotype: Its antigen is unknown.

TCRdb processed the reads anew with MiXCR; each CDR3 protein has one entry. The table has about 100,000 distinct CDR3 sequences, more than 15% seen once. This receptor was identified in a human donor in good health (CMV status not recorded). Some clones in this sample may be carry-over from other donors' samples. The chain recombines TRBV7-2 with TRBJ1-4; no reliable D call. The sample consisted of PBMCs. CDR3 in amino acids: CASSSQAGEKLFF. The CDR3 coding sequence is TGTGCCAGCAGCTCACAAGCGGGAGAAAAACTGTTTTTT.